Shown below are 32 T cell receptor beta chains from a single sample sequenced in a study of CD8 T cells in ankylosing spondylitis. Study observations and caveats: What seemed typical of ankylosing spondylitis blood was a TCR beta motif built from roughly 8 highly homologous variants.

TCRdb reprocessed the 5' RACE reads via MiXCR and lists one record per CDR3 protein. This sample has approximately 500,000 distinct CDR3 sequences; roughly 13% occur once, and the top ten carry under 7.5%. These receptors have no identified antigens. Sample: blood, either unsorted or a sorted T cell fraction (not recorded which). These receptors were taken from a male donor with ankylosing spondylitis.

This clonotype was recorded at least ten times. The chain couples TRBV12-3 or TRBV12-4 to TRBJ1-6, with 11 bases identical to TRBD1. Trimming cost V 6 bases and J 5 bases; bases outside gene matches: 0. This CDR3 region has 14 residues. For the CDR3, the DNA is TGTGCCAGCAGGGGACAGGGGGATAATTCACCCCTCCACTTT. The encoded protein is CASRGQGDNSPLHF.

CDR3 nucleotide sequence: TGTGCCAGCGGAAACAGGGGAACTGAAGCTTTCTTT. Its translation: CASGNRGTEAFF. This rearrangement joins TRBV3-1 to TRBJ1-1; the match to TRBD1 covers 7 bases. CDR1 is LGHDT and CDR2 is YNNKEL in the germline V gene (reference sequence). V was pared by 8 bases and J by 5 bases, with 5 bases of the junction left unmatched. The CDR3 spans 12 residues.

This clonotype has a count of ten or more. The chain is built from TRBV7-2 and TRBJ1-5; unclear D gene. CDR3 size: 15 residues. CDR1 is SGHTA and CDR2 is FQGNSA in the germline V gene. Trimming removed 0 bases from V and 6 bases from J, with 12 bases in between. As DNA, the CDR3 is TGTGCCAGCAGCTTAGCGCTTTCAGGAGGTCAGCCCCAGCATTTT. It encodes CASSLALSGGQPQHF. The full variable domain, completed using reference TRBV7-2 and TRBJ1-5, is GAGVSQSPSNKVTEKGKDVELRCDPISGHTALYWYRQSLGQGLEFLIYFQGNSAPDKSGLPSDRFSAERTGGSVSTLTIQRTQQEDSAVYLCASSLALSGGQPQHFGDGTRLSIL.

The gene calls are TRBV2 and TRBJ1-3; D not resolved. This CDR3 region has 15 residues. CDR1 is SNHLY and CDR2 is FYNNEI in the germline V gene. The germline V and J ends were trimmed by 0 bases and 1 base, with 7 bases remaining between them. The CDR3 is CASSEASLSGNTIYF. DNA for the CDR3: TGTGCCAGCAGTGAAGCCAGTCTGTCTGGAAACACCATATATTTT.

This clonotype was picked up a small number of times. The chain recombines TRBV24-1 with TRBJ2-2, with D unresolved. V shed 5 bases and J shed 0 bases, with 9 bases lying between them. The CDR3 loop spans 15 amino acids. Germline CDR1 reads KGHDR; CDR2 reads SFDVKD. The CDR3 spells CATSGALSNTGELFF. The CDR3 DNA follows: TGTGCCACCAGTGGTGCTCTCTCGAACACCGGGGAGCTGTTTTTT.

The chain's CDR3 is CASSLWASTDTQYF. CDR3 nucleotides: TGTGCCAGCAGCCTGTGGGCTAGCACAGATACGCAGTATTTT. This chain joins TRBV5-5 and TRBJ2-3; no firm D call. Trimming removed 4 bases from V and 0 bases from J, with 9 bases in between. The CDR3 is made up of 14 amino acids. Germline V lookup: CDR1 SGHKS, CDR2 YYEKEE (reference sequence).

This clonotype was observed many times. The CDR3 loop reads CASSEAVGESYNEQFF. The CDR3 DNA is TGTGCCAGCAGCGAAGCGGTCGGGGAATCTTACAATGAGCAGTTCTTC. The gene calls are TRBV5-5 and TRBJ2-1, with D tentatively TRBD2 (5 bases). The CDR3 is 16 amino acids. Germline-derived CDR1 and CDR2 are SGHKS and YYEKEE (reference sequence). Between the trimmed V and J ends, which lost 4 bases and 4 bases, there was a span of 18 bases.

The V and J genes are TRBV5-1 and TRBJ1-4; D perhaps matches TRBD1 (5 bases). V dropped 7 bases and J dropped 8 bases, with 15 bases sitting between them. The CDR3 has 13 amino acids. Germline loops: CDR1 SGHRS, CDR2 YFSETQ. The DNA for the CDR3 is TGCGCCAGCGCGATCACAGGAAACGAAAAACTGTTTTTT. Its protein is CASAITGNEKLFF.

CDR3 region: CASSRRGEGSPLHF. Written as DNA, the CDR3 is TGTGCCAGCAGCCGGCGGGGCGAGGGTTCACCCCTCCACTTT. J is TRBJ1-6 and V is TRBV7-6, with D possibly TRBD1 on 5 matching bases. CDR3 length: 14 residues. Trimming shortened V by 5 bases and J by 9 bases, and 14 bases separated the two germline ends. Germline V gene data show CDR1 as SGHVS and CDR2 as FNYEAQ.

This clonotype was detected only a few times. The J gene is TRBJ2-1, the V gene TRBV7-9, with 13 bases identical to TRBD2. The CDR3 loop spans 16 amino acids. Germline V gene sequence: CDR1 SEHNR, CDR2 FQNEAQ (reference sequence). V was pared by 5 bases and J by 7 bases, with 8 bases of the junction left unmatched. This CDR3 reads CASSHRLAGGVNEQFF. The CDR3 bases are TGTGCCAGCAGCCACCGACTAGCGGGAGGTGTAAATGAGCAGTTCTTC.

The chain links TRBV29-1 to TRBJ2-3, with TRBD2 identical over 8 bases. This CDR3 has 14 residues. CDR1 is SQVTM, CDR2 ANQGSEA, per germline. J lost 3 bases, V lost 1 base, and 3 bases had no gene match. DNA of the CDR3: TGCAGCGTTGAAGGAGCGGGAGTAACAGATACGCAGTATTTT. It is translated as CSVEGAGVTDTQYF.

Written as DNA, the CDR3 is TGTGCCAGCAAGAAACTAGCGGCCCCCTACAATGAGCAGTTCTTC. This gives the protein CASKKLAAPYNEQFF. The V gene is TRBV7-9, the J gene TRBJ2-1; 8 nucleotides agree with TRBD2. After removal of 7 bases from V and 2 bases from J, the junction contained 7 bases not matched to a gene. Germline CDR1 SEHNR, CDR2 FQNEAQ (reference sequence). This CDR3 has 15 residues. Supplemented by reference TRBV7-9 and TRBJ2-1, the full variable domain reads DTGVSQNPRHKITKRGQNVTFRCDPISEHNRLYWYRQTLGQGPEFLTYFQNEAQLEKSRLLSDRFSAERPKGSFSTLEIQRTEQGDSAMYLCASKKLAAPYNEQFFGPGTRLTVL.

For the CDR3, the DNA is TGTGCCAGCAGCTTAATTGGCAGCGACGAGCAGTACTTC. It translates to CASSLIGSDEQYF. The genes are TRBV7-9 and TRBJ2-7; D not resolved. V was clipped by 2 bases and J by 5 bases, with 10 bases between them. CDR3 length: 13 amino acids. Germline V lookup: CDR1 SEHNR, CDR2 FQNEAQ (reference sequence).

There are a few counts of this clonotype. This chain joins TRBV27 and TRBJ2-2; 9 positions match TRBD2. The ends lost 8 bases at V and 0 bases at J; junction bases unmatched: 7. In germline, CDR1 is MNHEY, CDR2 SMNVEV (reference sequence). This CDR3 is 16 amino acids long. CDR3 sequence reads: CASARLAVTNTGELFF. CDR3 bases: TGTGCCAGCGCCCGACTAGCGGTAACGAACACCGGGGAGCTGTTTTTT.

The rearrangement links TRBV5-6 to TRBJ2-7; 12 nucleotides line up with TRBD1. Germline CDR1 SGHDT, CDR2 YYEEEE. The V segment lost 5 bases and the J segment 4 bases; nucleotides outside the gene matches: 7. This CDR3 has 15 amino acids. CDR3 in amino acids: CASRKPGQGAYEQYV. The CDR3 nucleotides are TGTGCCAGCAGAAAGCCGGGACAGGGGGCTTACGAGCAGTACGTC.

The rearrangement links TRBV20-1 to TRBJ2-1; D ambiguous. Germline V gives CDR1 DFQATT, CDR2 SNEGSKA (reference sequence). This CDR3 comprises 10 residues. V was clipped by 2 bases and J by 7 bases, with 3 bases between them. CDR3 region: CSARSNEQFF. CDR3 nucleotide sequence: TGCAGTGCTAGATCAAATGAGCAGTTCTTC.

This chain links TRBV29-1 with TRBJ2-2; D is undetermined. The CDR3 is 12 amino acids. CDR1 SQVTM and CDR2 ANQGSEA come from the germline V gene. The V gene lost 7 bases and the J gene lost 2 bases, with 8 bases spanning the gap. The CDR3 loop is CSGLYNTGELFF. As DNA, the CDR3 is TGCAGCGGCCTCTATAACACCGGGGAGCTGTTTTTT.

In its sample, this clonotype was seen many times. J is TRBJ2-1 and V is TRBV4-2; 9 nucleotides agree with TRBD2. CDR3 size: 15 residues. The V and J ends lost 1 base and 2 bases, in that order; junction bases with no gene match: 0. Germline-derived CDR1 and CDR2 are LGHNA and YNFKEQ. In DNA form, the CDR3 reads TGTGCCAGCAGCCAAGCTAGCGGGGCCTACAATGAGCAGTTCTTC. Translation gives CASSQASGAYNEQFF.

This clonotype has at least ten counts. The gene calls are TRBV19 and TRBJ2-1; TRBD2 aligns across 12 bases. Germline CDR1 reads LNHDA; CDR2 reads SQIVND (reference sequence). This CDR3 region has 15 residues. J was trimmed by 6 bases and V by 10 bases; bases with no gene match: 10. The DNA for the CDR3 is TGTGCCACTCAGTACCTAGCGGGAGGGCGCAATGAGCAGTTCTTC. Amino acid sequence: CATQYLAGGRNEQFF.

The chain links TRBV12-3 or TRBV12-4 to TRBJ1-2; a weak D match, TRBD1 (5 bases). The CDR3 consists of 16 residues. V dropped 8 bases and J dropped 0 bases, with 19 bases sitting between them. Here the CDR3 reads CASFNRGGRANYGYTF. CDR3 sequence (DNA): TGTGCCAGCTTCAACCGGGGGGGTCGAGCTAACTATGGCTACACCTTC.

This clonotype was recorded a few times. The chain carries TRBV24-1 and TRBJ1-5; maybe TRBD1 (5 bases). CDR3 length: 15 residues. From germline, CDR1 is KGHDR and CDR2 SFDVKD. V was trimmed by 2 bases and J by 7 bases, leaving 14 bases between them. CDR3 in DNA: TGTGCCACCAGTGATTCGGACACTCCGTACCAGCCCCAGCATTTT. This encodes CATSDSDTPYQPQHF.

There are a few counts of this clonotype. The rearrangement uses TRBV12-3 or TRBV12-4 and TRBJ1-6; no clear D. There are 15 residues in the CDR3. Trimming took off 1 base at V and 6 bases at J, with 10 bases between the two ends. CDR3 in DNA: TGTGCCAGCAGTTTAGATGGAAAACTTAATTCACCCCTCCACTTT. This encodes CASSLDGKLNSPLHF.

The chain carries TRBV18 and TRBJ2-7, with 7 bases aligning to TRBD2. V lost 3 bases to trimming and J lost 3 bases; unmatched junction nucleotides: 8. The CDR3 runs 15 residues. Looked up from germline, CDR1 is KGHSH and CDR2 is LQKENI. The CDR3 sequence: CASSPGGGAGYEQYV. Here the CDR3 DNA reads TGTGCCAGCTCACCGGGGGGAGGGGCCGGCTACGAGCAGTACGTC.

This clonotype was seen a handful of times. The rearrangement uses TRBV20-1 and TRBJ2-3; 9 nucleotides match TRBD2. Germline trimming cut 0 bases from V and 4 bases from J; bases unmatched to any gene: 5. The CDR3 is 15 amino acids. The germline CDR1 and CDR2 sequences are DFQATT and SNEGSKA (reference sequence). The chain's CDR3 is CSARDGGRASDTQYF. CDR3 DNA: TGCAGTGCTAGAGATGGCGGGAGGGCGTCAGATACGCAGTATTTT.

This chain joins TRBV7-2 and TRBJ1-4; D possibly corresponds to TRBD1 (6 bases). This CDR3 has 15 amino acids. Germline V gene sequence: CDR1 SGHTA, CDR2 FQGNSA. Trimming shortened V by 1 base and J by 8 bases, and 14 bases separated the two germline ends. CDR3 residues: CASSLDPGAREKLFF. The CDR3 region has the DNA TGTGCCAGCAGCTTAGATCCGGGGGCGCGGGAAAAACTGTTTTTT. The whole variable domain, remainder taken from reference TRBV7-2 and TRBJ1-4, is GAGVSQSPSNKVTEKGKDVELRCDPISGHTALYWYRQSLGQGLEFLIYFQGNSAPDKSGLPSDRFSAERTGGSVSTLTIQRTQQEDSAVYLCASSLDPGAREKLFFGSGTQLSVL.

This clonotype occurred a few times. J is TRBJ2-3 and V is TRBV18, with 7 bases fitting TRBD2. V lost 2 bases and J lost 2; bases outside the gene matches: 4. The CDR3 covers 15 residues. The germline gives CDR1 KGHSH, CDR2 LQKENI. CDR3 coding DNA: TGTGCCAGCTCACCAGTTGCGGGGGACACAGATACGCAGTATTTT. Translated, it gives CASSPVAGDTDTQYF.

This clonotype has at least ten counts. The genes are TRBV29-1 and TRBJ1-5, with 7 bases matching TRBD1. The CDR3 runs 14 residues. In germline, CDR1 is SQVTM, CDR2 ANQGSEA. V lost 5 bases and J lost 0; bases outside the gene matches: 4. The CDR3 nucleotides are TGCAGCGTTTGGACAGGTCTTAGCAATCAGCCCCAGCATTTT. The encoded protein is CSVWTGLSNQPQHF.

The CDR3 loop reads CASSLATSTGELFF. The CDR3 coding sequence is TGTGCCAGCAGCTTGGCTACTAGCACCGGGGAGCTGTTTTTT. V usage is TRBV5-6 and J usage is TRBJ2-2; D is perhaps TRBD2 (5 bases). V was cut by 0 bases and J by 4 bases, with 7 bases left in between. This CDR3 comprises 14 residues. In germline, CDR1 is SGHDT, CDR2 YYEEEE.

This clonotype was seen a few times. The chain links TRBV21-1 to TRBJ2-7; no check of the table's D call, TRBD1, against the DNA was made. TRBV21-1 is tagged as a pseudogene. The CDR3 contains 14 residues. This CDR3 reads CASSTRQGAYEQYV. In nucleotides, the CDR3 is TGTGCCAGCAGCACCCGACAGGGGGCGTACGAGCAGTACGTC.

This chain connects TRBV6-2 or TRBV6-3 to TRBJ2-1; TRBD2 matches at 13 bases. The CDR3 is made up of 16 amino acids. Germline CDR1 MNHEY, CDR2 SVGEGT. V was clipped by 5 bases and J by 4 bases; unmatched bases: 5. CDR3 nucleotides: TGTGCCAGCAGTGGGGGACTAGCGGGACTTTACAATGAGCAGTTCTTC. Its translation is CASSGGLAGLYNEQFF.

There are a few counts of this clonotype. This chain connects TRBV29-1 to TRBJ2-3, with a weak D call TRBD2 (5 bases). V lost 7 bases and J 1 base, leaving 12 bases between the germline ends. Germline V gene sequence: CDR1 SQVTM, CDR2 ANQGSEA. The CDR3 is 13 amino acids. The CDR3 here is CSARNGGTDTQYF. The CDR3, as DNA: TGCAGCGCCCGTAACGGGGGCACAGATACGCAGTATTTT.

The sample holds a few counts of this clonotype. The chain has TRBV20-1 and TRBJ2-1; 9 positions agree with TRBD2. V gave up 0 bases and J gave up 8 bases; unmatched junction bases: 5. This CDR3 region has 14 residues. CDR1 is DFQATT and CDR2 is SNEGSKA in the germline V gene (reference sequence). CDR3 residues: CSAREGGRAYEQFF. DNA of the CDR3: TGCAGTGCTAGAGAAGGCGGGAGGGCCTATGAGCAGTTCTTC.